This T cell receptor (beta chain) was sequenced for a study of response to subunit inactivated influenza vaccine (dated by TCRdb to the late 2010s). Regarding the research as a whole: To follow how T cells responded to a trivalent subunit inactivated influenza vaccine, the researchers relied on deep quantitative profiling of the T cell receptor repertoire. Summary of the overall study and its limitations: The authors proposed that each seasonal influenza vaccination may bring in only a limited number of new T cells.

CDR1 and CDR2, looked up from the germline V gene, are LGHNA and YNFKEQ. V loses 1 base at its end and J loses 5 bases; junction bases beyond the gene matches: 5. The CDR3 holds 15 amino acids from the cysteine to the phenylalanine. Of all the DNA, just the CDR3 is kept, 45 bases in frame from base 1. This clonotype was seen ten or more times. Its target antigen remains unknown. No base-level quality is on record; no much larger clone is a single base apart. Libraries were made using RT-PCR. The sample was run on an Illumina HiSeq 2500. Clones were called with MiXCR by TCRdb after fastp trimmed the public reads at Q25, and only in-frame beta chains were retained. Entries are consolidated by CDR3 protein sequence, retaining the most common genes and DNA. The sample data list roughly 700,000 distinct CDR3 sequences, and about 15% of these were observed just once. The ten most abundant clones make up approximately 7% of the sample.

Sequenced material: PBMCs from blood, taken 14 days before vaccination. The chain is assembled from TRBV4-2 and TRBJ2-7; 10 of the junction bases match TRBD1. The sequence was obtained from a man aged 45-60 years who received an inactivated influenza vaccine. Donor details come from another sample of the same person, matched by shared clones. The CDR3 reads CASSQVTGGFDEQYF. The DNA sequence reads TGTGCCAGCAGCCAAGTGACAGGGGGCTTCGACGAGCAGTACTTC.